What follows are 25 T cell receptor beta chains derived from one specimen sequenced in a study of T-cell memory formation after mild COVID-19. TCRdb independently ran MiXCR on the 5' RACE reads; one entry per CDR3 protein. Among a few hundred thousand distinct CDR3 sequences listed, 20% to 25% were seen once. Specimen: PBMCs or a T cell subset sorted from them (not recorded which). Receptors were obtained from an adult woman who had mild COVID-19 (a few samples of this study predate the infection). Cell type and time point are not known.

V gene TRBV5-1 combines with J gene TRBJ1-1; 7 positions match TRBD1. V shed 4 bases, J shed 1 base, and the junction held 10 bases outside the gene matches. Germline V lookup: CDR1 SGHRS, CDR2 YFSETQ. The CDR3 has 16 amino acids. The CDR3 spells CASSPFGGTANTEAFF. The CDR3 nucleotides are TGCGCCAGCAGCCCATTTGGCGGGACAGCGAACACTGAAGCTTTCTTT.

The chain couples TRBV27 to TRBJ2-3, with TRBD2 matching over 13 bases. The CDR3 sequence is 15 residues long. The germline V gene has CDR1 MNHEY and CDR2 SMNVEV (reference sequence). V was pared by 5 bases and J by 5 bases, with 4 bases of the junction left unmatched. The CDR3 spells CASSLRLAGGDTQYF. The CDR3 DNA is TGTGCCAGCAGTCTACGACTAGCGGGGGGAGATACGCAGTATTTT.

V gene TRBV6-2 or TRBV6-3 combines with J gene TRBJ2-7; TRBD2 matches at 12 bases. Germline V gene lookup returns CDR1 MNHEY and CDR2 SVGEGT. The CDR3 covers 13 residues. After removal of 10 bases from V and 7 bases from J, the junction contained 8 bases not matched to a gene. As DNA, the CDR3 is TGTGCCACTCTAGCGGGAGGGCCTCGGGAGCAGTACTTC. This encodes CATLAGGPREQYF.

This rearrangement joins TRBV7-9 to TRBJ2-2; D not resolved. Trimming left V 4 bases short and J 3 bases short, with 9 bases between. This CDR3 spans 14 amino acids. Germline V gives CDR1 SEHNR, CDR2 FQNEAQ (reference sequence). This chain's CDR3 is CASSSRWDTGELFF. The CDR3 DNA is TGTGCCAGCAGCTCCCGCTGGGACACCGGGGAGCTGTTTTTT.

This clonotype occurred once. The chain carries TRBV2 and TRBJ2-1, with D perhaps being TRBD1 or TRBD2 (5 bases each). Trimming left V 7 bases short and J 6 bases short, with 16 bases between. Germline V gene sequence: CDR1 SNHLY, CDR2 FYNNEI. The CDR3 consists of 14 residues. The CDR3 DNA is TGTGCCAGCATGGGGGTAAGGGGAGCCAATGAGCAGTTCTTC. Translated, it gives CASMGVRGANEQFF.

This clonotype occurred once. The chain carries TRBV7-3 and TRBJ1-2, with 9 bases matching TRBD1. The CDR3 covers 15 residues. J was trimmed by 4 bases and V by 5 bases; bases with no gene match: 8. Germline loops: CDR1 SGHTA, CDR2 FQGTGA. CDR3 region: CASSPLVDRGYGYTF. The CDR3 nucleotides are TGTGCCAGCAGCCCCCTTGTGGACAGGGGCTATGGCTACACCTTC. The full variable domain, completed using reference TRBV7-3 and TRBJ1-2, is GAGVSQTPSNKVTEKGKYVELRCDPISGHTALYWYRQSLGQGPEFLIYFQGTGAADDSGLPNDRFFAVRPEGSVSTLKIQRTERGDSAVYLCASSPLVDRGYGYTFGSGTRLTVV.

V and J are TRBV29-1 and TRBJ2-2, with TRBD1 matching over 7 bases. The CDR3 contains 14 residues. The V and J ends lost 4 bases and 3 bases, in that order; junction bases with no gene match: 5. Germline V lookup: CDR1 SQVTM, CDR2 ANQGSEA. The CDR3 sequence: CSVVGGADTGELFF. In DNA form, the CDR3 reads TGCAGCGTTGTAGGGGGCGCCGACACCGGGGAGCTGTTTTTT.

The chain links TRBV11-3 to TRBJ2-1, with D unresolved. The CDR3 runs 14 residues. Germline V gene data show CDR1 as SGHNT and CDR2 as YENEEA. V was cut by 6 bases and J by 10 bases, with 19 bases left in between. The CDR3 bases are TGTGCCAGCAGGTCCGGGTCTCTTTTGGGGGAGCAGTTCTTC. Translating it yields CASRSGSLLGEQFF.

The V call is TRBV12-3 or TRBV12-4, the J call TRBJ2-3, with D perhaps TRBD1 (5 bases). The CDR3 has 15 amino acids. Trimming took 7 bases from V and 0 from J, leaving 14 bases between them. Written as DNA, the CDR3 is TGTGCCAGCACAAGGGGCCAGACTAGCACAGATACGCAGTATTTT. Amino acids: CASTRGQTSTDTQYF.

This clonotype has only a few counts. The chain recombines TRBV6-2 or TRBV6-3 with TRBJ1-2, with 8 bases lining up with TRBD1. J lost 7 bases, V lost 0 bases, and 4 bases had no gene match. Germline V lookup: CDR1 MNHEY, CDR2 SVGEGT. The CDR3 runs to 14 residues. The CDR3 DNA is TGTGCCAGCAGTTACTCGCGACAGGGGACTGGCTACACCTTC. It translates to CASSYSRQGTGYTF.

This sequence joins TRBV12-3 or TRBV12-4 and TRBJ2-7; D perhaps matches TRBD1 (5 bases). V lost 1 base and J 3 bases, leaving 10 bases between the germline ends. The CDR3 runs to 14 residues. The CDR3 nucleotides are TGTGCCAGCAGTTTAGGGACACCCGACTACGAGCAGTACTTC. Its translation is CASSLGTPDYEQYF.

This clonotype was picked up a small number of times. A read error may explain this, as a much larger clone is one base away. This rearrangement joins TRBV2 to TRBJ2-7; possibly TRBD1 for D (6 bases). The V end lost 6 bases, the J end lost 3 bases, and 6 bases lay between the germline ends. This CDR3 spans 11 amino acids. In germline, CDR1 is SNHLY, CDR2 FYNNEI. DNA of the CDR3: TGTGCCAGCAGGGGACACTACGAGCAGTACTTC. This translates into CASRGHYEQYF.

The chain carries TRBV5-1 and TRBJ2-5, with D perhaps TRBD1 or TRBD2 (5 bases each). This CDR3 contains 16 residues. Looked up from germline, CDR1 is SGHRS and CDR2 is YFSETQ. V lost 6 bases to trimming and J lost 2 bases, with 20 bases between them. This CDR3 is CASNEGAGGPQETQYF. The DNA of the CDR3 is TGCGCCAGCAACGAGGGAGCTGGGGGTCCTCAAGAGACCCAGTACTTC.

V and J are TRBV6-1 and TRBJ2-2, with TRBD1 as a possible D gene (7 bases). The CDR3 loop spans 17 amino acids. The V and J ends lost 2 bases and 4 bases respectively, with 17 bases between them. Germline V lookup: CDR1 MNHNS, CDR2 SASEGT. CDR3 DNA: TGTGCCAGCAGTGAAAGGGCAGGGGGGTTTTCCACCGGGGAGCTGTTTTTT. The encoded protein is CASSERAGGFSTGELFF.

This clonotype showed up just a few times. The chain is built from TRBV11-1 and TRBJ2-1, with 13 bases that match TRBD2. The germline gives CDR1 SGHAT, CDR2 FQDESV (reference sequence). The CDR3 totals 13 residues. V shed 5 bases and J 13 bases; nucleotides not matched to a gene: 5. CDR3 region: CASSPGLAGVQFF. CDR3 bases: TGTGCCAGCAGCCCAGGACTAGCGGGGGTTCAGTTCTTC.

The V gene is TRBV27, the J gene TRBJ2-3; no definite D call. Germline V CDR1 and CDR2: MNHEY, SMNVEV (reference sequence). The V and J ends lost 0 bases and 6 bases respectively, with 13 bases between them. The CDR3 length is 15 residues. CDR3 sequence (DNA): TGTGCCAGCAGTTTATCGAACTGGCACTCGGATACGCAGTATTTT. Translation: CASSLSNWHSDTQYF.

The V call is TRBV19, the J call TRBJ2-7; 9 nucleotides line up with TRBD1. From germline, CDR1 is LNHDA and CDR2 SQIVND (reference sequence). This CDR3 contains 15 residues. V gave up 3 bases and J gave up 5 bases; unmatched junction bases: 8. The CDR3 DNA reads as TGTGCCAGTAGTATCCGGACAGGGGACGTGGACGAGCAGTACTTC. Its translation is CASSIRTGDVDEQYF.

This clonotype was picked up a small number of times. The rearrangement joins TRBV4-1 to TRBJ2-3; unclear D gene. V was shortened by 1 base and J by 0 bases, with 8 bases between the two germline ends. From germline, CDR1 is MGHRA and CDR2 YSYEKL. The CDR3 totals 15 residues. The CDR3 is CASSQGAASTDTQYF. CDR3 sequence (DNA): TGCGCCAGCAGCCAAGGGGCAGCTAGCACAGATACGCAGTATTTT.

The chain carries TRBV7-6 and TRBJ2-7; 10 bases are a match to TRBD2. Trimming at V came to 2 bases and at J to 2 bases, leaving 9 bases not matched to a gene. Germline V gene lookup returns CDR1 SGHVS and CDR2 FNYEAQ. The length of the CDR3 is 17 residues. The CDR3 is CASSLNGLAEFTYEQYF. The DNA of the CDR3 is TGTGCCAGCAGCTTAAATGGACTAGCGGAATTTACCTACGAGCAGTACTTC.

The J gene is TRBJ1-3, the V gene TRBV5-1, with TRBD1 identical over 9 bases. CDR1 is SGHRS and CDR2 is YFSETQ in the germline V gene. Trimming cost V 3 bases and J 1 base; bases outside gene matches: 17. This CDR3 is 20 amino acids long. CDR3: CASSSSRDREDLGSGNTIYF. Here the CDR3 DNA reads TGCGCCAGCAGCTCCAGCCGGGACAGGGAAGATCTCGGGTCTGGAAACACCATATATTTT.

This clonotype has just a few counts. The chain employs TRBV29-1 and TRBJ2-3; 10 bases are shared with TRBD2. Germline CDR1 reads SQVTM; CDR2 reads ANQGSEA. The V and J ends lost 0 bases and 6 bases, in that order; junction bases with no gene match: 9. The CDR3 loop spans 16 amino acids. CDR3 sequence reads: CSVEDSRLAGGDTQYF. DNA of the CDR3: TGCAGCGTTGAAGATTCCCGACTAGCGGGTGGTGATACGCAGTATTTT.

The chain has TRBV11-3 and TRBJ2-7, with D perhaps TRBD2 (6 bases). The CDR3 length is 16 residues. From germline, CDR1 is SGHNT and CDR2 YENEEA. V lost 3 bases and J lost 3, with 18 bases in between. The CDR3 is CASSLRWEEGSYEQYF. CDR3 coding DNA: TGTGCCAGCAGCTTGAGGTGGGAGGAGGGCAGCTACGAGCAGTACTTC.

The chain has TRBV19 and TRBJ1-1; 9 bases map to TRBD1. CDR1 is LNHDA, CDR2 SQIVND, per germline (reference sequence). Trimming removed 6 bases from V and 5 bases from J; junction bases left unmatched: 4. The CDR3 consists of 13 residues. The CDR3 is CASRDRGGTEAFF. CDR3 nucleotide sequence: TGTGCCAGTAGGGACAGGGGAGGGACTGAAGCTTTCTTT. Based on the CDR3 plus reference TRBV19 and TRBJ1-1, the full variable domain is DGGITQSPKYLFRKEGQNVTLSCEQNLNHDAMYWYRQDPGQGLRLIYYSQIVNDFQKGDIAEGYSVSREKKESFPLTVTSAQKNPTAFYLCASRDRGGTEAFFGQGTRLTVV.

This clonotype has only a few counts. The CDR3 spells CASSQRQTRAVETQYF. The DNA for the CDR3 is TGTGCCAGCAGCCAAAGACAGACGCGGGCCGTAGAGACCCAGTACTTC. This chain connects TRBV3-1 to TRBJ2-5; TRBD1 or TRBD2 may be the D gene (5 bases each). The CDR3 has 16 amino acids. Germline CDR1 LGHDT, CDR2 YNNKEL (reference sequence). V was cut by 2 bases and J by 4 bases, with 17 bases left in between.

Written as DNA, the CDR3 is TGTGCCAGCAGCTATCACCCGGGGCAGCCCCAGCATTTT. It specifies CASSYHPGQPQHF. The chain employs TRBV5-5 and TRBJ1-5; D is ambiguous. The ends were cut back, 3 bases at V and 7 bases at J, with 11 bases in the middle. The CDR3 covers 13 residues. In germline, CDR1 is SGHKS, CDR2 YYEKEE (reference sequence). The entire variable domain, with the rest obtained from reference TRBV5-5 and TRBJ1-5, is as follows: DAGVTQSPTHLIKTRGQQVTLRCSPISGHKSVSWYQQVLGQGPQFIFQYYEKEERGRGNFPDRFSARQFPNYSSELNVNALLLGDSALYLCASSYHPGQPQHFGDGTRLSIL.